Listed here are 5 T cell receptor beta chains from one sample, sequenced in a study of cytomegalovirus exposure and HLA in healthy donors. This PCR relied on a set of 60 Vbeta primers and 13 Jbeta primers. The method was immunoSEQ multiplex PCR; TCRdb's version includes in-frame clones alone and lacks a portion of them. This table holds fewer than 120,000 clones, around 76% found once. The sequenced sample was PBMCs. These receptors originate from a man aged 30 to 45 in good health and CMV-seropositive.

The chain employs TRBV5-4 and TRBJ2-5; weak D call: TRBD1 (6 bases). Germline CDR1 and CDR2: SGHNT and YYREEE (reference sequence). The CDR3 has 15 amino acids. With 3 bases removed from V and 4 bases from J, the gap between germline ends came to 16 bases. CDR3 amino acids: CASSWRGRGTETQYF. CDR3 nucleotides: TGTGCCAGCAGCTGGCGAGGCAGGGGCACAGAGACCCAGTACTTC.

The V and J genes are TRBV7-9 and TRBJ2-5; D is unclear. The closer fit of TRBJ2-7 to the DNA end suggests the J call may be wrong. The CDR3 covers 12 residues. Germline CDR1 reads SEHNR; CDR2 reads FQNEAQ (reference sequence). Here the CDR3 DNA reads TGTGCCAGCAGCACGTGGGACTACGAGCAGTACTTC. It translates to CASSTWDYEQYF.

The chain combines TRBV29-1 with TRBJ1-1, with 11 bases lining up with TRBD1. This CDR3 contains 16 residues. The germline V gene has CDR1 SQVTM and CDR2 ANQGSEA. After removal of 1 base from V and 0 bases from J, the junction contained 4 bases not matched to a gene. Here the CDR3 DNA reads TGCAGCGTTGAAGGGACAGGGGGCGCGATGAACACTGAAGCTTTCTTT. This codes for CSVEGTGGAMNTEAFF.

The J gene is TRBJ2-1, the V gene TRBV6-5; 8 positions match TRBD2. CDR1 MNHEY and CDR2 SVGAGI come from the germline V gene. This CDR3 contains 15 residues. Unmatched junction bases numbered 1, after V lost 0 bases and J lost 3 bases. The CDR3 nucleotides read TGTGCCAGCAGTTACTCCCGGGGGGGCTACAATGAGCAGTTCTTC. This encodes CASSYSRGGYNEQFF.

The J gene is TRBJ2-7, the V gene TRBV5-4; 7 nucleotides align to TRBD1. Germline-derived CDR1 and CDR2 are SGHNT and YYREEE (reference sequence). There are 13 residues in the CDR3. J was trimmed by 5 bases and V by 1 base; bases with no gene match: 3. The CDR3 loop reads CASSLTGDHEQYF. CDR3 bases: TGTGCCAGCAGCTTGACAGGGGACCACGAGCAGTACTTC. Full variable domain (remainder filled in from reference TRBV5-4 and TRBJ2-7): ETGVTQSPTHLIKTRGQQVTLRCSSQSGHNTVSWYQQALGQGPQFIFQYYREEENGRGNFPPRFSGLQFPNYSSELNVNALELDDSALYLCASSLTGDHEQYFGPGTRLTVT.